The clone carrying this T cell receptor (beta chain) has at least ten counts. Its matching antigen is unknown. The data were obtained in a study of early T cells in non-severe SARS-CoV-2 infection. The CDR3 has 16 residues. Germline V CDR1 and CDR2: MDHEN, SYDVKM. V lost 5 bases to trimming and J lost 8 bases; unmatched junction nucleotides: 15. Study-level findings and limits: Comparison of clonotypes with VDJdb favored anti-spike CD8 responses while missing private and CD4 specificities.

Attached unique molecular identifiers marked individual cDNA molecules. One entry per CDR3 protein results from TCRdb running MiXCR on the 5' RACE reads. The sample shows around 57,000 distinct CDR3 sequences, roughly 5.7% of them seen only once. V usage is TRBV28 and J usage is TRBJ1-2; 9 positions match TRBD1. This sequence was found in an adult who was a healthcare worker with PCR-confirmed SARS-CoV-2 infection or an uninfected control (not recorded which). Sample: whole blood, taken at baseline. CDR3 DNA sequence: TGTGCCAGCAGTCGAAGCTTTCACACAGGGGGCGAGGGCTACACCTTC. The encoded protein is CASSRSFHTGGEGYTF.